These 2 T cell receptor beta chains were all obtained from the same sample, sequenced in a study of cytomegalovirus exposure and HLA in healthy donors (TCRdb year 2017). Libraries were built with the immunoSEQ multiplex PCR assay. A mixture of 60 forward primers for TCR Vbeta segments and 13 reverse primers for TCR Jbeta segments was used in the multiplex PCR. What TCRdb holds here is the immuneACCESS table cut down to in-frame rearrangements. Part of the clones is not present; checked against another copy, under half of the missing clones reflect an unresolved V gene, and the others are unexplained. For this sample there are 99,000 or so clones; roughly three quarters appear just once. Approximately 3% of the sample rests with the top ten. Source material: PBMCs. These receptors all stem from a young man in good health and CMV-seronegative.

The chain links TRBV6-5 to TRBJ2-7; 8 bases are shared with TRBD2. The CDR3 loop spans 15 amino acids. With V trimmed by 0 bases and J by 4 bases, 5 bases remained unmatched. Per the germline V gene, CDR1 is MNHEY and CDR2 is SVGAGI. In DNA form, the CDR3 reads TGTGCCAGCAGTTACTCGTCGGGAGGGCCGTACGAGCAGTACTTC. It specifies CASSYSSGGPYEQYF.

The chain carries TRBV30 and TRBJ1-3; D is undetermined. Germline V gives CDR1 GTSNPN, CDR2 SVGIG (reference sequence). This CDR3 comprises 13 residues. V lost 4 bases and J lost 1, with 8 bases in between. CDR3 region: CAWNGDSGNTIYF. The CDR3 nucleotides read TGTGCCTGGAATGGAGATTCTGGAAACACCATATATTTT.